This T cell receptor beta chain was found in a study of early T cells in non-severe SARS-CoV-2 infection. This clonotype was picked up one time. The V segment lost 1 base and the J segment 9 bases; nucleotides outside the gene matches: 3. CDR3 length equals 14 residues. Germline CDR1 SGHAT, CDR2 FQDESV (reference sequence). Each CDR3 protein is one row after TCRdb ran MiXCR on the 5' RACE reads. The sample holds approximately 65,000 distinct CDR3 sequences, over 10% seen once. This rearrangement joins TRBV11-1 to TRBJ1-6; 7 bases fit TRBD1. The clonotype was recovered from an adult who was a healthcare worker with PCR-confirmed SARS-CoV-2 infection or an uninfected control (not recorded which). The sequencing sample was made of whole blood. The CDR3 sequence is CASSLGQGASPLHF. DNA of the CDR3: TGTGCCAGCAGCTTAGGACAGGGCGCTTCACCCCTCCACTTT.